The 10 T cell receptor beta chains listed next were all sequenced from one sample in a study of high-grade serous ovarian cancer treatment subgroups. Clones were read by immunoSEQ multiplex PCR, and TCRdb kept only the in-frame ones, dropping some. The sample records hundreds of clones, under 85% being singletons. Tumor samples were obtained before definitive surgery or chemotherapy. Sequenced material: tumor tissue. These receptors all come from a human donor with high-grade serous ovarian cancer.

This CDR3 is CASGTTTQYF. The CDR3 coding sequence is TGTGCCAGCGGGACCACAACACAGTACTTC. This chain links TRBV9 with TRBJ2-5, with D possibly being TRBD1 or TRBD2 (5 bases each). This CDR3 spans 10 amino acids. Trimming took 7 bases from V and 11 from J, leaving 12 bases between them. Looked up from germline, CDR1 is SGDLS and CDR2 is YYNGEE.

V and J are TRBV5-1 and TRBJ2-7; 9 nucleotides line up with TRBD1. The CDR3 length is 13 residues. The germline V gene has CDR1 SGHRS and CDR2 YFSETQ. V shed 4 bases, J shed 6 bases, and the junction held 5 bases outside the gene matches. The CDR3 coding sequence is TGCGCCAGCAGCGAGGGACAGGGTCGCGAGCAGTACTTC. Protein sequence: CASSEGQGREQYF.

V is TRBV6-5 and J is TRBJ2-7; D is perhaps TRBD1 or TRBD2 (6 bases each). V was trimmed by 2 bases and J by 3 bases, leaving 14 bases between them. The CDR3 runs to 15 residues. Germline-derived CDR1 and CDR2 are MNHEY and SVGAGI. The CDR3 here is CASSYAQGGVYEQYF. Here the CDR3 DNA reads TGTGCCAGCAGTTACGCACAGGGCGGGGTCTACGAGCAGTACTTC.

V gene TRBV6-1 combines with J gene TRBJ2-3, with 11 positions matching TRBD1. Germline V gives CDR1 MNHNS, CDR2 SASEGT. The CDR3 runs to 14 residues. The trim removed 3 bases at V and 4 bases at J, leaving 0 bases unmatched. The CDR3 region has the DNA TGTGCCAGCAGTGAGGGACAGGGGGCAGATACGCAGTATTTT. Its protein is CASSEGQGADTQYF.

V usage is TRBV27 and J usage is TRBJ1-5; D not certain. Trimming shortened V by 0 bases and J by 9 bases, and 18 bases separated the two germline ends. Germline V gives CDR1 MNHEY, CDR2 SMNVEV (reference sequence). This CDR3 comprises 16 residues. CDR3 protein: CASSLSNRMGMRPQHF. The CDR3 bases are TGTGCCAGCAGTTTATCGAACCGGATGGGGATGAGGCCCCAGCATTTT.

This clone has just one count. This rearrangement joins TRBV19 to TRBJ1-4, with a possible D match to TRBD1 (6 bases). The germline V gene encodes CDR1 LNHDA and CDR2 SQIVND (reference sequence). The CDR3 spans 13 residues. The V gene lost 10 bases and the J gene lost 2 bases, with 11 bases spanning the gap. The chain's CDR3 is CATSDRTNEKLFF. The CDR3 nucleotides read TGTGCCACCAGTGACAGGACTAATGAAAAACTGTTTTTT. Supplemented by reference TRBV19 and TRBJ1-4, the full variable domain reads DGGITQSPKYLFRKEGQNVTLSCEQNLNHDAMYWYRQDPGQGLRLIYYSQIVNDFQKGDIAEGYSVSREKKESFPLTVTSAQKNPTAFYLCATSDRTNEKLFFGSGTQLSVL.

V gene TRBV29-1 combines with J gene TRBJ1-1; D is uncertain. The germline V and J ends were trimmed by 8 bases and 4 bases, with 20 bases remaining between them. Germline CDR1 is SQVTM and CDR2 is ANQGSEA. The CDR3 loop spans 14 amino acids. CDR3 sequence reads: CSLSPAAVGTEAFF. The DNA for the CDR3 is TGCAGCTTATCACCAGCGGCCGTGGGCACTGAAGCTTTCTTT.

This sequence joins TRBV15 and TRBJ1-4, with D maybe TRBD1 (5 bases). Trimming shortened V by 0 bases and J by 7 bases, and 15 bases separated the two germline ends. The CDR3 extends over 16 amino acids. Germline CDR1 is LNHNV and CDR2 is YYDKDF (reference sequence). The CDR3 DNA is TGTGCCACCAGCAGAGATCGCAGGGTGTTGGGTGAAAAACTGTTTTTT. It translates to CATSRDRRVLGEKLFF.

As to this clone: Other DNA sequences in this specimen translate into the identical CDR3. The CDR3 is CASSPTDEYYEQYF. CDR3 nucleotides: TGTGCCAGCAGCCCAACGGACGAATACTACGAGCAGTACTTC. This rearrangement joins TRBV6-1 to TRBJ2-7; D is uncertain. This CDR3 is built from 14 residues. V dropped 6 bases and J dropped 3 bases, with 15 bases sitting between them. Per germline, CDR1 MNHNS and CDR2 SASEGT.

About this clone: An end of the junction does not agree with germline; a read error may underlie this. The chain employs TRBV18 and TRBJ1-5; D may be TRBD1 (6 bases). The CDR3 runs to 15 residues. Germline-derived CDR1 and CDR2 are KGHSH and LQKENI. CDR3 region: CASSPSGQKDQAQHF. In DNA, the CDR3 is TGTGCCAGCTCACCATCGGGACAAAAGGATCAGGCCCAGCATTTT.